The clone carrying this T cell receptor beta chain was observed at least ten times. Antigen: not known. In making TCR cDNA, 5'RACE template switching added a universal primer site and UMIs to it. TCRdb ran MiXCR on the 5' RACE reads and lists one entry per CDR3 protein. The data contain a few hundred thousand distinct CDR3 sequences, 3.2% of them singletons. This sample was taken from a study of T cells after yellow fever vaccination. Trimming stripped 5 bases from V and 3 bases from J, with 11 bases between. This CDR3 comprises 13 residues. Germline assignment: CDR1 MNHEY and CDR2 SVGEGT. Notes on the study in general: Repertoires obtained by FACS sorting could include abundant clonotypes that entered as contaminants from the bulk population. At around 95% for CD4 and 70% to 90% for CD8, most primary-vaccination clones showed up again after the booster. Researchers noted that a small share of clonotypes showed up in both CD4 and CD8 compartments.

This specimen consisted of CD4+ T cells sorted from PBMCs, obtained 10 days after the yellow fever booster vaccination. The chain has TRBV6-2 or TRBV6-3 and TRBJ2-7; D is undetermined. The TCR sequence derives from a man between 18 and 35 years old who received the YFV17D yellow fever vaccine. The CDR3 here is CASSGPVNYEQYV. The CDR3 DNA sequence: TGTGCCAGCAGTGGCCCGGTCAACTACGAGCAGTACGTC.